One T cell receptor (beta chain) is described in this entry. The antigen is not known. These data are taken from a study of healthy donors' naive CD4 and CD8 T cells. The CDR3 contains 14 residues. Germline CDR1 MNHEY, CDR2 SMNVEV (reference sequence). The V end lost 4 bases, the J end lost 4 bases, and 12 bases lay between the germline ends. TCR libraries were built from 400 to 650 ng of total RNA by linear amplification. As originally analysed: Sequencing covered 70,000 to 95,000 rearranged alpha-chain transcripts across four or five healthy donors. TCRdb reanalysed the reads using MiXCR and keeps one entry per CDR3 protein. These V and J calls are TCRdb output, not the study's own analysis. The sample contains about 180,000 distinct CDR3 sequences, nearly 75% of which appear only once. General study results and limits: Positive CDR3 charge linked to CD4+ cells, negative to CD8+ cells. CDR3 charge plus V and J genes appeared to account for roughly 12% of CD4/CD8 variance. Bulk sequencing left alpha and beta chains unpaired.

The clonotype was recovered from a pool of human donors in good health; the sample pools cells from several healthy donors. The sample taken for sequencing was naive CD4+ and CD8+ T cells sorted from blood, pooled from several donors. This chain uses TRBV27 with TRBJ2-3; D is uncertain. This CDR3 is CASSYGSNPDTQYF. As DNA, the CDR3 is TGTGCCAGCAGTTACGGGTCCAATCCAGATACGCAGTATTTT.